Listed here is a single T cell receptor (beta chain). There are 15 residues in the CDR3. Trimming left V 8 bases short and J 4 bases short, with 20 bases between. This entry is derived from a study of blood T cell repertoires in COVID-19. Study information: Specimens from acute and convalescent COVID-19 originated in the United States, Italy and Spain. T cells, B-cell-depleted T cells, or PBMCs supplied cDNA or gDNA.

Original processing methods: Estimated nucleated cell counts came from reference gene primer amplification. Produced via immunoSEQ multiplex PCR; TCRdb's table is partial and in-frame only. Clone size and the V and J calls come from that table; the DNA yielded D and trimming. In the table there are 300,000 to 400,000 clones, more than 70% of which are singletons. The source is a woman in her seventies with COVID-19, enrolled during active disease. V gene TRBV23-1 combines with J gene TRBJ1-2; D uncertain. TRBV23-1 is reported as an ORF; its role is uncertain. The material sequenced was peripheral blood. The CDR3 DNA reads as TGCGCCAGCTCGGGGTGGTCCCTCGTTGGCTATGGCTACACCTTC. Its protein product is CASSGWSLVGYGYTF.